One T cell receptor (beta chain) is described in this entry. CDR3 length: 17 amino acids. The ends lost 5 bases at V and 6 bases at J; junction bases unmatched: 18. CDR1 ENHRY and CDR2 SYGVKD come from the germline V gene. The data were taken from a study of T cells in Graves' hyperthyroidism and ophthalmopathy. Authors of the study amplified TCR beta CDR3 regions from RNA transcripts. The HTBI set primed first-round TCR CDR3 RT-PCR. TCRdb passed the multiplex PCR reads through MiXCR, listing each CDR3 protein once. The profile shows about 540,000 distinct CDR3 sequences, 46% of them singletons. It was considered stable Graves' hyperthyroidism when ophthalmopathy did not progress within 18 months. These patients, aged 18 to 65, had recently diagnosed hyperthyroidism lasting under 2 months. Uncontrolled infection, other autoimmune disease, pregnancy or lactation disqualified patients from enrolment. Diagnosing involved the use of clinical symptoms, serum thyroxine and TRAb, thyroid ultrasound and orbital computed tomography.

Sequencing was carried out using peripheral blood or thyroid tissue (not recorded which). The V and J genes are TRBV10-3 and TRBJ2-7, with TRBD1 matching 8 bases. This clonotype was obtained from a young woman with Graves' hyperthyroidism. CDR3 protein: CAISWKTGGLDRREQYF. The CDR3 DNA follows: TGTGCCATCAGTTGGAAAACAGGGGGTCTTGATCGCCGCGAGCAGTACTTC.